Listed below are T cell receptor beta chains from one sample, sequenced in a study of radiation and T cells in renal cell carcinoma. The repertoire was sequenced with immunoSEQ multiplex PCR; TCRdb's copy has only in-frame clones and lacks some. This sample has tens of thousands of clones; about 88% occur once, and the top ten carry 4.5% to 7%. The starting material was blood, obtained from a patient whose treatment included radiotherapy and nephrectomy. The source of these receptors is a woman in her sixties or seventies with renal cell carcinoma. The CDR3 runs from the conserved cysteine through the conserved F or W. D genes are given only for firm matches. Some rows have no size entry. The others give once, few or many, or a class for an expanded clone.

d_call: TRBD2; j_call: TRBJ2-1; clone_size: .; v_call: TRBV10-3; cdr3_aa: CATAPSGTNEQFF; cdr3_nt: TGTGCCACCGCCCCTAGCGGGACCAATGAGCAGTTCTTC
d_call: TRBD2; j_call: TRBJ2-7; clone_size: .; v_call: TRBV7-8; cdr3_aa: CATRGLALGEQYF; cdr3_nt: TGTGCCACCAGGGGACTAGCTTTGGGCGAGCAGTACTTC
d_call: .; j_call: TRBJ1-2; clone_size: few; v_call: TRBV29-1; cdr3_aa: CSVEASWGGSRYTF; cdr3_nt: TGCAGCGTTGAAGCGTCGTGGGGGGGGTCGCGCTACACCTTC
d_call: .; j_call: TRBJ2-7; clone_size: .; v_call: TRBV19; cdr3_aa: CASGPGDYEQYF; cdr3_nt: TGTGCCAGCGGGCCGGGCGATTACGAGCAGTACTTC
d_call: .; j_call: TRBJ1-2; clone_size: .; v_call: TRBV7-2; cdr3_aa: CASSLAYQANYGYTF; cdr3_nt: TGTGCCAGCAGCTTAGCGTATCAGGCTAACTATGGCTACACCTTC
d_call: .; j_call: TRBJ2-7; clone_size: .; v_call: TRBV29-1; cdr3_aa: CSVRFRSSYEQYF; cdr3_nt: TGCAGCGTCCGCTTCCGAAGCTCCTACGAGCAGTACTTC
d_call: .; j_call: TRBJ1-5; clone_size: .; v_call: TRBV15; cdr3_aa: CATSRDGGSQPQHF; cdr3_nt: TGTGCCACCAGCAGAGATGGAGGGAGTCAGCCCCAGCATTTT
d_call: .; j_call: TRBJ1-2; clone_size: .; v_call: TRBV5-1; cdr3_aa: CASSLLGADYGYTF; cdr3_nt: TGCGCCAGCAGCTTGCTAGGGGCGGACTATGGCTACACCTTC
d_call: .; j_call: TRBJ1-2; clone_size: .; v_call: TRBV28; cdr3_aa: CASRGGFRYGYTF; cdr3_nt: TGTGCCAGCAGAGGAGGGTTTAGGTATGGCTACACCTTC
d_call: .; j_call: TRBJ2-3; clone_size: .; v_call: TRBV19; cdr3_aa: CASSIDQGVTDTQYF; cdr3_nt: TGTGCCAGTAGTATAGATCAGGGTGTCACAGATACGCAGTATTTT
d_call: .; j_call: TRBJ1-5; clone_size: .; v_call: TRBV6-5; cdr3_aa: CASSSSGQPQHF; cdr3_nt: TGTGCCAGCAGTTCCTCGGGTCAGCCCCAGCATTTT
d_call: .; j_call: TRBJ2-6; clone_size: .; v_call: TRBV2; cdr3_aa: CASRDSSGANVLTF; cdr3_nt: TGTGCCAGCAGGGATAGCTCTGGGGCCAACGTCCTGACTTTC
d_call: .; j_call: TRBJ1-4; clone_size: .; v_call: TRBV9; cdr3_aa: CASSAGLGRAVEKLFF; cdr3_nt: TGTGCCAGCAGCGCAGGACTAGGCAGGGCCGTGGAAAAACTGTTTTTT
d_call: .; j_call: TRBJ2-7; clone_size: .; v_call: TRBV10-3; cdr3_aa: CAISQGTYEQYF; cdr3_nt: TGTGCCATCAGTCAGGGGACCTACGAGCAGTACTTC
d_call: TRBD2; j_call: TRBJ2-1; clone_size: .; v_call: TRBV4-3; cdr3_aa: CASSQGGASGTYNEQFF; cdr3_nt: TGCGCCAGCAGCCAAGGAGGAGCTAGCGGGACCTACAATGAGCAGTTCTTC
d_call: TRBD2; j_call: TRBJ2-1; clone_size: .; v_call: TRBV6-6; cdr3_aa: CASSLTSGGLGEQFF; cdr3_nt: TGTGCCAGCAGTCTCACTAGCGGGGGTTTAGGGGAGCAGTTCTTC
d_call: TRBD2; j_call: TRBJ2-7; clone_size: .; v_call: TRBV5-1; cdr3_aa: CASSLSSGGTYEQYF; cdr3_nt: TGCGCCAGCAGCTTGTCTTCGGGAGGAACCTACGAGCAGTACTTC
d_call: .; j_call: TRBJ1-1; clone_size: few; v_call: TRBV28; cdr3_aa: CASSLGRMNTEAFF; cdr3_nt: TGTGCCAGCAGCCTGGGGAGGATGAACACTGAAGCTTTCTTT
d_call: TRBD2; j_call: TRBJ2-1; clone_size: .; v_call: TRBV2; cdr3_aa: CASSETRGGNNEQFF; cdr3_nt: TGTGCCAGCAGTGAAACTCGGGGGGGCAACAATGAGCAGTTCTTC
d_call: TRBD1; j_call: TRBJ1-1; clone_size: .; v_call: TRBV6-6; cdr3_aa: CASSTTGGVNTEAFF; cdr3_nt: TGTGCCAGCAGTACGACAGGGGGCGTGAACACTGAAGCTTTCTTT
d_call: .; j_call: TRBJ1-6; clone_size: .; v_call: TRBV19; cdr3_aa: CASSRTENNSPLHF; cdr3_nt: TGTGCCAGTAGTAGGACAGAGAATAATTCACCCCTCCACTTT
d_call: .; j_call: TRBJ2-1; clone_size: .; v_call: TRBV29-1; cdr3_aa: CSGGATGKYNEQFF; cdr3_nt: TGCAGCGGAGGCGCCACAGGAAAATACAATGAGCAGTTCTTC
d_call: .; j_call: TRBJ1-4; clone_size: .; v_call: TRBV6-5; cdr3_aa: CASSLSGATNEKLFF; cdr3_nt: TGTGCCAGCAGCCTGTCGGGGGCAACTAATGAAAAACTGTTTTTT
d_call: .; j_call: TRBJ2-1; clone_size: .; v_call: TRBV28; cdr3_aa: CASSLRFRSSYNEQFF; cdr3_nt: TGTGCCAGCAGTTTACGATTCCGGAGCTCCTACAATGAGCAGTTCTTC
d_call: .; j_call: TRBJ2-7; clone_size: .; v_call: TRBV6-5; cdr3_aa: CASSYSGGPYEQYF; cdr3_nt: TGTGCCAGCAGTTACTCAGGGGGACCCTACGAGCAGTACTTC
d_call: TRBD2; j_call: TRBJ2-1; clone_size: once; v_call: TRBV7-9; cdr3_aa: CASTAGTSGYNEQFF; cdr3_nt: TGTGCCAGCACCGCCGGGACTAGCGGTTACAATGAGCAGTTCTTC
d_call: TRBD1; j_call: TRBJ2-1; clone_size: .; v_call: TRBV19; cdr3_aa: CASSMGDREYNEQFF; cdr3_nt: TGTGCCAGTAGTATGGGCGACAGGGAATACAATGAGCAGTTCTTC
d_call: .; j_call: TRBJ2-7; clone_size: once; v_call: TRBV19; cdr3_aa: CASSRLPGPYEQYF; cdr3_nt: TGTGCCAGTAGTCGACTGCCGGGGCCCTACGAGCAGTACTTC
d_call: .; j_call: TRBJ1-5; clone_size: .; v_call: TRBV14; cdr3_aa: CASSQGRDQPQHF; cdr3_nt: TGTGCCAGCAGCCAGGGAAGGGACCAGCCCCAGCATTTT
d_call: .; j_call: TRBJ2-6; clone_size: once; v_call: TRBV19; cdr3_aa: CASSPGAGANVLTF; cdr3_nt: TGTGCCAGTAGTCCCGGGGCTGGGGCCAACGTCCTGACTTTC
d_call: .; j_call: TRBJ2-3; clone_size: .; v_call: TRBV27; cdr3_aa: CASSPLGSFTQYF; cdr3_nt: TGTGCCAGCAGTCCCCTAGGTAGCTTTACGCAGTATTTT
d_call: TRBD1; j_call: TRBJ2-1; clone_size: once; v_call: TRBV4-1; cdr3_aa: CASSPAGTVYNEQFF; cdr3_nt: TGCGCCAGCAGCCCAGCCGGGACAGTATACAATGAGCAGTTCTTC
d_call: TRBD1; j_call: TRBJ1-5; clone_size: few; v_call: TRBV27; cdr3_aa: CASKQGAPSGPQHF; cdr3_nt: TGTGCCAGTAAGCAGGGGGCCCCTTCGGGACCCCAGCATTTT
d_call: .; j_call: TRBJ2-3; clone_size: .; v_call: TRBV4-1; cdr3_aa: CASSLSGAASTDTQYF; cdr3_nt: TGCGCCAGCAGCCTATCAGGAGCCGCATCCACAGATACGCAGTATTTT
d_call: .; j_call: TRBJ2-7; clone_size: .; v_call: TRBV5-4; cdr3_aa: CASSSPNTYEQYF; cdr3_nt: TGTGCCAGCAGCTCCCCTAACACCTACGAGCAGTACTTC
d_call: .; j_call: TRBJ1-3; clone_size: .; v_call: TRBV5-1; cdr3_aa: CASSLSRNSGNTIYF; cdr3_nt: TGCGCCAGCAGCTTGTCCCGTAACTCTGGAAACACCATATATTTT
d_call: .; j_call: TRBJ2-3; clone_size: .; v_call: TRBV2; cdr3_aa: CASSRSTDTQYF; cdr3_nt: TGTGCCAGCAGCCGTAGCACAGATACGCAGTATTTT
d_call: .; j_call: TRBJ1-1; clone_size: .; v_call: TRBV6-1; cdr3_aa: CASSELGVGGTEAFF; cdr3_nt: TGTGCCAGCAGTGAACTTGGGGTCGGAGGCACTGAAGCTTTCTTT
d_call: TRBD1; j_call: TRBJ2-2; clone_size: .; v_call: TRBV28; cdr3_aa: CASSLGRGQVGELFF; cdr3_nt: TGTGCCAGCAGTTTGGGCAGGGGGCAGGTCGGGGAGCTGTTTTTT
d_call: TRBD2; j_call: TRBJ2-1; clone_size: .; v_call: TRBV19; cdr3_aa: CASRAGGSSYNEQFF; cdr3_nt: TGTGCCAGTAGGGCGGGGGGGTCTTCCTACAATGAGCAGTTCTTC
d_call: .; j_call: TRBJ1-1; clone_size: .; v_call: TRBV5-4; cdr3_aa: CASSFDPNTEAFF; cdr3_nt: TGTGCCAGCAGCTTTGACCCGAACACTGAAGCTTTCTTT
d_call: TRBD1; j_call: TRBJ1-2; clone_size: .; v_call: TRBV6-5; cdr3_aa: CASSYGTVVNYGYTF; cdr3_nt: TGTGCCAGCAGTTACGGGACAGTTGTGAACTATGGCTACACCTTC
d_call: TRBD2; j_call: TRBJ2-7; clone_size: .; v_call: TRBV6-1; cdr3_aa: CASSELAGDYEQYF; cdr3_nt: TGTGCCAGCAGTGAATTAGCGGGGGACTACGAGCAGTACTTC
d_call: TRBD2; j_call: TRBJ2-3; clone_size: .; v_call: TRBV27; cdr3_aa: CASRPVRGATDTQYF; cdr3_nt: TGTGCCAGCAGGCCCGTGCGGGGGGCGACGGATACGCAGTATTTT
d_call: .; j_call: TRBJ1-5; clone_size: .; v_call: TRBV27; cdr3_aa: CASNGAQPQHF; cdr3_nt: TGTGCCAGCAACGGGGCGCAGCCCCAGCATTTT
d_call: TRBD2; j_call: TRBJ2-5; clone_size: .; v_call: TRBV11-3; cdr3_aa: CASSLTSWKTQYF; cdr3_nt: TGTGCCAGCAGCTTGACTAGCTGGAAGACCCAGTACTTC
d_call: TRBD1; j_call: TRBJ1-1; clone_size: .; v_call: TRBV5-1; cdr3_aa: CASRPGQGFRYTEAFF; cdr3_nt: TGCGCCAGCAGACCGGGACAGGGGTTTCGTTACACTGAAGCTTTCTTT
d_call: .; j_call: TRBJ1-1; clone_size: .; v_call: TRBV5-6; cdr3_aa: CASSLGGYNTEAFF; cdr3_nt: TGTGCCAGCAGCTTGGGTGGATACAACACTGAAGCTTTCTTT
d_call: .; j_call: TRBJ1-6; clone_size: .; v_call: TRBV6-1; cdr3_aa: CASSEQTARSPLHF; cdr3_nt: TGTGCCAGCAGTGAACAAACAGCGCGTTCACCCCTCCACTTT
d_call: .; j_call: TRBJ1-1; clone_size: few; v_call: TRBV5-4; cdr3_aa: CASSSLDGNTEAFF; cdr3_nt: TGTGCCAGCAGCTCTCTCGACGGGAACACTGAAGCTTTCTTT
d_call: .; j_call: TRBJ1-1; clone_size: few; v_call: TRBV7-8; cdr3_aa: CASLETENMNTEAFF; cdr3_nt: TGTGCCAGCCTCGAGACAGAGAACATGAACACTGAAGCTTTCTTT
d_call: .; j_call: TRBJ1-2; clone_size: .; v_call: TRBV20-1; cdr3_aa: CSGVEDSGYTF; cdr3_nt: TGCAGTGGGGTGGAGGATAGCGGCTACACCTTC
d_call: .; j_call: TRBJ2-1; clone_size: once; v_call: TRBV5-6; cdr3_aa: CASSSLVIEQFF; cdr3_nt: TGTGCCAGCAGCTCACTAGTTATTGAGCAGTTCTTC